Presented here are 15 T cell receptor beta chains from one specimen sequenced in a study. TCRdb called the 5' RACE reads again in MiXCR, with one record for every CDR3 protein. Here the sample spans roughly 23,000 distinct CDR3 sequences, approximately 28% being singletons. Specimen: tumor-infiltrating naive CD4+ T cells sorted from the breast tumor. Sample subset: naive CD4+ T cells, CD4+CD45RA+CD25-. Receptors originate from a female donor with breast cancer.

This clonotype was picked up many times. The chain recombines TRBV20-1 with TRBJ2-7, with D maybe TRBD1 (7 bases). Trimming removed 6 bases from V and 0 bases from J, with 15 bases in between. This CDR3 has 14 amino acids. Germline CDR1 is DFQATT and CDR2 is SNEGSKA (reference sequence). The chain's CDR3 is CSARRQGGSYEQYF. The CDR3 region has the DNA TGCAGTGCGCGCCGACAGGGAGGCTCCTACGAGCAGTACTTC.

Within the sample, this clonotype is medium-sized. The chain uses TRBV30 and TRBJ1-1, with D possibly TRBD1 on 6 matching bases. The CDR3 extends over 14 amino acids. V gave up 2 bases and J gave up 1 base, with 11 bases separating them. Germline V gives CDR1 GTSNPN, CDR2 SVGIG (reference sequence). The CDR3 sequence is CAWSLTGPNTEAFF. CDR3 in DNA: TGTGCCTGGAGTCTTACAGGGCCGAACACTGAAGCTTTCTTT.

The gene calls are TRBV29-1 and TRBJ2-3; TRBD2 aligns across 13 bases. Trimming took 0 bases from V and 6 from J; bases not matched to a gene: 9. Per germline, CDR1 SQVTM and CDR2 ANQGSEA. The CDR3 is made up of 17 amino acids. For the CDR3, the DNA is TGCAGCGTTGAAGACCAGGGGGGACTAGCGGGACGGGATACGCAGTATTTT. Translation gives CSVEDQGGLAGRDTQYF.

The CDR3 loop is CASSYSIGYSSYNEQFF. For the CDR3, the DNA is TGTGCCAGCAGTTACTCGATAGGGTATAGCTCCTACAATGAGCAGTTCTTC. V usage is TRBV6-5 and J usage is TRBJ2-1; D is undetermined. The germline V gene encodes CDR1 MNHEY and CDR2 SVGAGI. The CDR3 runs 17 residues. The germline V and J ends were trimmed by 0 bases and 0 bases, with 12 bases remaining between them.

The chain links TRBV28 to TRBJ2-1; D not resolved. The CDR3 is made up of 13 amino acids. V lost 10 bases, J lost 10 bases, and 20 bases lay in between. In germline, CDR1 is MDHEN, CDR2 SYDVKM. CDR3 loop: CATQFSSYGEQFF. CDR3 in DNA: TGTGCCACCCAGTTTAGCAGTTACGGGGAGCAGTTCTTC.

V usage is TRBV20-1 and J usage is TRBJ2-1; 7 nucleotides line up with TRBD2. Germline CDR1 and CDR2: DFQATT and SNEGSKA (reference sequence). The CDR3 contains 13 residues. Unmatched junction bases numbered 9, after V lost 3 bases and J lost 10 bases. Here the CDR3 DNA reads TGCAGTGCTAGCCTCCCCCCGGGGGGAGAGCAGTTCTTC. This gives the protein CSASLPPGGEQFF.

This clonotype is classed as large. The CDR3 region has the DNA TGCGCCAGCAGCTTGGTCCCCGGGGCCTCCTACGAGCAGTACTTC. Its translation: CASSLVPGASYEQYF. V usage is TRBV5-1 and J usage is TRBJ2-7, with D perhaps assigned TRBD1 or TRBD2 (5 bases each). Trimming stripped 0 bases from V and 0 bases from J, with 10 bases between. CDR1 and CDR2 (germline): SGHRS, YFSETQ. The CDR3 is 15 amino acids.

This clonotype is medium-sized (0.01 to 0.1%) by share. The J gene is TRBJ2-1, the V gene TRBV9, with 12 bases matching TRBD2. The CDR3 spans 15 residues. V dropped 4 bases and J dropped 4; count of bases not matched to a gene: 3. The V gene's germline CDR1 is SGDLS and CDR2 YYNGEE. The CDR3 DNA follows: TGTGCCAGCAGCCCTAGCGGGAGGGAGTACAATGAGCAGTTCTTC. Amino acid sequence: CASSPSGREYNEQFF.

By sample share, this clonotype is medium-sized. In DNA form, the CDR3 reads TGTGCTAGTGGCAAGGGTGCTAGCCACGAGCAGTACTTC. Its translation: CASGKGASHEQYF. The rearrangement links TRBV12-5 to TRBJ2-7; D might be TRBD2 (5 bases). The ends were cut back, 6 bases at V and 5 bases at J, with 14 bases in the middle. This CDR3 region has 13 residues. CDR1 is LGHNT and CDR2 is FRNRAP in the germline V gene.

This clonotype has just a few counts. Germline and junction disagree at one end, which may indicate a read error. V gene TRBV28 combines with J gene TRBJ1-5, with D uncertain. CDR3 length: 13 residues. The V gene's germline CDR1 is MDHEN and CDR2 SYDVKM. CDR3 loop: CASKYSGKQPQHF. CDR3 bases: TGTGCCAGCAAATACAGCGGCAAGCAGCCCCAGCATTTT.

Worth noting for this clonotype: A junction end diverges from the germline sequence, so it may reflect a read error. The CDR3 nucleotides read TGTGCCAGCAGAGAGCGGGACGAGAGCTACAATGGGCAGTTCTTT. It is translated as CASRERDESYNGQFF. The rearrangement joins TRBV2 to TRBJ2-1, with 7 nucleotides matching TRBD2. This CDR3 region has 15 residues. The V gene's germline CDR1 is SNHLY and CDR2 FYNNEI. Looking up the rest from reference TRBV2 and TRBJ2-1 gives the full variable domain: EPEVTQTPSHQVTQMGQEVILRCVPISNHLYFYWYRQILGQKVEFLVSFYNNEISEKSEIFDDQFSVERPDGSNFTLKIRSTKLEDSAMYFCASRERDESYNGQFFGPGTRLTVL.

This clonotype was observed a few times. This may stem from a read error, because a much larger clone lies one nucleotide away. The chain uses TRBV5-6 and TRBJ1-1; maybe TRBD1 (6 bases). The V end lost 7 bases, the J end lost 0 bases, and 16 bases lay between the germline ends. CDR3 length: 15 amino acids. Germline CDR1 and CDR2: SGHDT and YYEEEE. Here the CDR3 reads CASGRKTGVNTEAFF. In nucleotides, the CDR3 is TGTGCCAGCGGCCGTAAGACAGGCGTGAACACTGAAGCTTTCTTT.

This clonotype was detected a few times. The chain links TRBV20-1 to TRBJ2-7; D perhaps matches TRBD2 (6 bases). The CDR3 contains 14 residues. Trimming pared 4 bases from V and 5 bases from J, leaving 18 bases between. CDR1 is DFQATT, CDR2 SNEGSKA, per germline (reference sequence). CDR3 protein: CSAIWGVGVDEQYF. CDR3 sequence (DNA): TGCAGTGCTATTTGGGGGGTGGGTGTCGACGAGCAGTACTTC.

This clonotype is judged medium-sized. The chain uses TRBV12-3 or TRBV12-4 and TRBJ2-1, with 8 bases matching TRBD2. The CDR3 runs to 16 residues. Unmatched junction bases numbered 8, after V lost 5 bases and J lost 2 bases. CDR3 sequence (DNA): TGTGCCAGCAGTCCACGTAGCGGGGCTCCCTACAATGAGCAGTTCTTC. As protein: CASSPRSGAPYNEQFF.

The table lists this clonotype with many counts. CDR3 nucleotide sequence: TGCGCCAGCAGCCAAGCCCAAGAGACCCAGTACTTC. This codes for CASSQAQETQYF. The V and J genes are TRBV4-1 and TRBJ2-5; D gene unclear. The germline V gene encodes CDR1 MGHRA and CDR2 YSYEKL. CDR3 length equals 12 residues. V lost 1 base, J lost 1 base, and 1 base lay in between.